A single sample gave rise to the 27 T cell receptor beta chains below, sequenced in a study of T-cell reconstitution after alpha-beta-depleted transplantation in children. During its preparation, the TCRbeta library received unique molecular identifiers. TCRdb reprocessed the PCR reads via MiXCR and lists one record per CDR3 protein. The table lists about 250,000 distinct CDR3 sequences, 20% to 30% of them singletons, with under 5.5% in the top ten. Sequencing was performed on PBMCs, mostly from graft donor cells, taken 360 days after TCRalphabeta/CD19-depleted stem cell transplant. These receptors were collected from a female patient aged 2-10 years who had a stem cell transplant for congenital amegakaryocytic thrombocytopenia, so the T cells may come from the graft donor.

The rearrangement uses TRBV7-9 and TRBJ2-5; D call uncertain. V was pared by 2 bases and J by 5 bases, with 9 bases between. The CDR3 extends over 13 amino acids. Germline values: CDR1 SEHNR, CDR2 FQNEAQ (reference sequence). The CDR3, as DNA: TGTGCCAGCAGCTTATTTGTAGGGGAGACCCAGTACTTC. This codes for CASSLFVGETQYF.

The table lists this clonotype with a few counts. The V gene is TRBV9, the J gene TRBJ2-1; 10 bases map to TRBD2. V lost 3 bases to trimming and J lost 7 bases; unmatched junction nucleotides: 7. Germline CDR1 SGDLS, CDR2 YYNGEE. The CDR3 loop spans 15 amino acids. The CDR3 DNA reads TGTGCCAGCAGCGGGCTAGCGGGAGTATATAATGAGCAGTTCTTC. It specifies CASSGLAGVYNEQFF.

This sequence joins TRBV27 and TRBJ1-5; D is undetermined. Trimming stripped 3 bases from V and 4 bases from J, with 10 bases between. The CDR3 sequence is 14 residues long. From germline, CDR1 is MNHEY and CDR2 SMNVEV (reference sequence). The CDR3 sequence is CASSFRGTNQPQHF. CDR3 in DNA: TGTGCCAGCAGTTTCAGAGGAACGAATCAGCCCCAGCATTTT.

This sequence joins TRBV18 and TRBJ2-3, with 7 nucleotides matching TRBD2. Unmatched junction bases numbered 5, after V lost 3 bases and J lost 5 bases. Germline CDR1 and CDR2: KGHSH and LQKENI. This CDR3 contains 14 residues. Here the CDR3 DNA reads TGTGCCAGCTCACCGTACGGCGGGGGAGATACGCAGTATTTT. Translating gives CASSPYGGGDTQYF.

The V and J genes are TRBV18 and TRBJ2-1; D uncertain. The CDR3 is 11 residues long. Between the trimmed V and J ends, which lost 4 bases and 8 bases, there was a span of 6 bases. Germline loops: CDR1 KGHSH, CDR2 LQKENI. For the CDR3, the DNA is TGTGCCAGCTCACAAACGGATGAGCAGTTCTTC. Protein sequence: CASSQTDEQFF. The entire variable domain, with the rest obtained from reference TRBV18 and TRBJ2-1, is as follows: NAGVMQNPRHLVRRRGQEARLRCSPMKGHSHVYWYRQLPEEGLKFMVYLQKENIIDESGMPKERFSAEFPKEGPSILRIQQVVRGDSAAYFCASSQTDEQFFGPGTRLTVL.

J is TRBJ2-3 and V is TRBV30, with TRBD2 identical over 11 bases. The length of the CDR3 is 17 residues. V was clipped by 4 bases and J by 0 bases; unmatched bases: 9. Germline lookup yields CDR1 GTSNPN and CDR2 SVGIG (reference sequence). The CDR3 protein is CAWTGTSGTTSTDTQYF. The CDR3 DNA reads as TGTGCCTGGACCGGGACTAGCGGTACAACTAGCACAGATACGCAGTATTTT. The complete variable domain, with remaining parts taken from reference TRBV30 and TRBJ2-3, reads SQTIHQWPATLVQPVGSPLSLECTVEGTSNPNLYWYRQAAGRGLQLLFYSVGIGQISSEVPQNLSASRPQDRQFILSSKKLLLSDSGFYLCAWTGTSGTTSTDTQYFGPGTRLTVL.

This clonotype was picked up a small number of times. V gene TRBV15 combines with J gene TRBJ2-3, with D tentatively TRBD2 (6 bases). This CDR3 is 14 amino acids long. Germline loops: CDR1 LNHNV, CDR2 YYDKDF (reference sequence). Trimming removed 1 base at V and 6 bases at J, with 11 bases between. CDR3 in DNA: TGTGCCACCAGCAGAGTCGGGGGTGGGGATACGCAGTATTTT. It specifies CATSRVGGGDTQYF.

The chain combines TRBV12-3 or TRBV12-4 with TRBJ2-7, with 11 bases lining up with TRBD1. CDR3 length equals 17 residues. The junction had 10 bases not matched to a gene; V was cut back by 6 bases and J by 0 bases. The CDR3 nucleotides read TGTGCCAGCAGACAAACGGGGGACAGGGGGATCTCCTACGAGCAGTACTTC. Translated, it gives CASRQTGDRGISYEQYF.

V is TRBV28 and J is TRBJ2-7; D unclear. Trimming removed 8 bases from V and 1 base from J, with 12 bases in between. This CDR3 contains 13 residues. Germline values: CDR1 MDHEN, CDR2 SYDVKM. CDR3 loop: CASFRADSYEQYF. The CDR3 nucleotides are TGTGCCAGCTTCCGGGCCGATTCCTACGAGCAGTACTTC.

CDR3 in amino acids: CASSRRPGTEDEKLFF. The DNA for the CDR3 is TGCGCCAGCAGCCGCAGACCCGGGACAGAGGATGAAAAACTGTTTTTT. V usage is TRBV4-1 and J usage is TRBJ1-4; 7 bases match TRBD1. Germline V gene lookup returns CDR1 MGHRA and CDR2 YSYEKL. J lost 6 bases, V lost 4 bases, and 11 bases had no gene match. The CDR3 runs to 16 residues.

The J gene is TRBJ1-1, the V gene TRBV6-5; maybe TRBD1 (5 bases). With 5 bases removed from V and 11 bases from J, the gap between germline ends came to 15 bases. This CDR3 comprises 12 residues. Germline assignment: CDR1 MNHEY and CDR2 SVGAGI. The CDR3 DNA follows: TGTGCCAGCAGTAATCAGGGCCCCGGGGCTTTCTTT. Protein: CASSNQGPGAFF.

V is TRBV10-3 and J is TRBJ1-2; D remains unclear. The germline V gene encodes CDR1 ENHRY and CDR2 SYGVKD. Trimming pared 7 bases from V and 4 bases from J, leaving 10 bases between. This CDR3 contains 12 residues. The chain's CDR3 is CAIKQGLYGYTF. CDR3 DNA: TGTGCCATCAAGCAAGGACTCTATGGCTACACCTTC.

This clonotype was seen more than once but under ten times. J is TRBJ1-5 and V is TRBV28; no clear D gene. Between the trimmed V and J ends, which lost 1 base and 9 bases, there was a span of 10 bases. Germline lookup yields CDR1 MDHEN and CDR2 SYDVKM. This CDR3 region has 13 residues. The DNA of the CDR3 is TGTGCCAGCAGTTTATCATATGTTACGCCCCAGCATTTT. It translates to CASSLSYVTPQHF.

The chain recombines TRBV5-1 with TRBJ1-4; TRBD1 aligns across 7 bases. The CDR3 is made up of 11 amino acids. The V gene's germline CDR1 is SGHRS and CDR2 YFSETQ. The J segment lost 10 bases and the V segment lost 3 bases, leaving 0 bases of the junction unmatched. In DNA form, the CDR3 reads TGCGCCAGCAGCTCAGGGGGAAAACTGTTTTTT. It is translated as CASSSGGKLFF.

This clonotype has only a few counts. This chain uses TRBV29-1 with TRBJ2-1; D might be TRBD1 or TRBD2, each matching 5 bases. Looked up from germline, CDR1 is SQVTM and CDR2 is ANQGSEA. Trimming stripped 5 bases from V and 1 base from J, with 15 bases between. This CDR3 contains 15 residues. The CDR3 nucleotides read TGCAGCGTTAGGGACGATCCGGGGTCCTACAATGAGCAGTTCTTC. This encodes CSVRDDPGSYNEQFF.

This clonotype was detected a few times. The chain carries TRBV4-3 and TRBJ2-7; D is perhaps TRBD2 (5 bases). Deletions cut 1 base from V and 3 bases from J, with 13 bases between. This CDR3 contains 15 residues. Germline values: CDR1 LGHNA, CDR2 YSLEER. This CDR3 is CASSQGRLAGYEQYF. In DNA, the CDR3 is TGCGCCAGCAGCCAAGGTCGGCTAGCTGGCTACGAGCAGTACTTC.

This sequence joins TRBV6-5 and TRBJ1-6; maybe TRBD1 (5 bases). There are 15 residues in the CDR3. V was cut by 3 bases and J by 8 bases, with 14 bases left in between. From germline, CDR1 is MNHEY and CDR2 SVGAGI. The CDR3 nucleotides read TGTGCCAGCAGTTATCTCCGGGACGGGGATTCACCCCTCCACTTT. Protein: CASSYLRDGDSPLHF.

The chain carries TRBV15 and TRBJ2-1; D is undetermined. Germline CDR1 reads LNHNV; CDR2 reads YYDKDF (reference sequence). V lost 3 bases and J 8 bases, leaving 14 bases between the germline ends. The CDR3 sequence is 14 residues long. The chain's CDR3 is CATSRPSAGYEQFF. CDR3 nucleotides: TGTGCCACCAGCAGGCCCTCAGCTGGTTATGAGCAGTTCTTC.

This clonotype was seen repeatedly, ten times or more. The chain combines TRBV2 with TRBJ1-1; no firm D call. The CDR3 is 11 residues long. CDR1 and CDR2 (germline): SNHLY, FYNNEI. Trimming removed 7 bases at V and 7 bases at J, with 10 bases between. The CDR3 bases are TGTGCCAGCAAGATGAGTTATGAAGCTTTCTTT. Protein: CASKMSYEAFF.

The table lists this clonotype with a few counts. V and J are TRBV10-3 and TRBJ2-3; D call uncertain. CDR1 and CDR2 (germline): ENHRY, SYGVKD. The CDR3 has 9 residues. Here the CDR3 reads CVSTDTQYF. The CDR3 DNA is TGTGTTAGCACAGATACGCAGTATTTT.

This clonotype was counted a few times. The chain carries TRBV5-1 and TRBJ2-1; 7 nucleotides line up with TRBD1. V lost 5 bases to trimming and J lost 6 bases; unmatched junction nucleotides: 14. The germline CDR1 and CDR2 sequences are SGHRS and YFSETQ. The CDR3 is made up of 16 amino acids. The CDR3, as DNA: TGCGCCAGCAGATCAAAAGGGGGCCTTGCTCTCAATGAGCAGTTCTTC. Translation: CASRSKGGLALNEQFF.

The chain is built from TRBV29-1 and TRBJ2-2; possibly TRBD2 for D (5 bases). With 4 bases removed from V and 4 bases from J, the gap between germline ends came to 10 bases. CDR3 length: 13 residues. CDR1 and CDR2 (germline): SQVTM, ANQGSEA. CDR3 in DNA: TGCAGCGTTGTGGGAGTACTCACCGGGGAGCTGTTTTTT. Translated: CSVVGVLTGELFF.

The chain joins TRBV7-6 to TRBJ2-7, with D possibly called TRBD1 or TRBD2 (5 bases each). With 4 bases removed from V and 2 bases from J, the gap between germline ends came to 12 bases. This CDR3 comprises 14 residues. Germline CDR1 and CDR2: SGHVS and FNYEAQ. The CDR3: CASSSVPGPYEQYF. CDR3 nucleotide sequence: TGTGCCAGCAGCTCAGTACCGGGACCCTACGAGCAGTACTTC.

The V call is TRBV28, the J call TRBJ1-5; 7 bases match TRBD1. Germline assignment: CDR1 MDHEN and CDR2 SYDVKM. The CDR3 consists of 15 residues. Germline trimming cut 7 bases from V and 5 bases from J; bases unmatched to any gene: 11. In nucleotides, the CDR3 is TGTGCCAGCACCCCCGGCCAGGGGGGCTATCAGCCCCAGCATTTT. This translates into CASTPGQGGYQPQHF.

This clonotype appeared a few times. This rearrangement joins TRBV12-3 or TRBV12-4 to TRBJ2-1; no clear D gene. V was shortened by 6 bases and J by 0 bases, with 12 bases between the two germline ends. The CDR3 has 15 residues. The CDR3 region is CASRPGPYSYNEQFF. The CDR3 nucleotides are TGTGCCAGCAGACCCGGACCATACTCCTACAATGAGCAGTTCTTC.

This clonotype was found a few times. The rearrangement links TRBV28 to TRBJ1-2, with D uncertain. The V gene's germline CDR1 is MDHEN and CDR2 SYDVKM. This CDR3 is built from 11 residues. V lost 1 base and J 6 bases, leaving 3 bases between the germline ends. The CDR3: CASSLSHGYTF. Here the CDR3 DNA reads TGTGCCAGCAGTTTATCTCATGGCTACACCTTC.

This clonotype was counted only a few times. V is TRBV28 and J is TRBJ2-1; D is undetermined. Germline V gene lookup returns CDR1 MDHEN and CDR2 SYDVKM. The ends were cut back, 2 bases at V and 8 bases at J, with 10 bases in the middle. CDR3 length: 13 residues. The CDR3 sequence is CASSLTSGYEQFF. The CDR3 DNA sequence: TGTGCCAGCAGTTTAACCAGTGGCTATGAGCAGTTCTTC.